The TCR beta chain under discussion was sequenced for a study of cytomegalovirus exposure and HLA in healthy donors. Study outcomes and limitations: Reports showed the classifier diagnosing cytomegalovirus status with high specificity and sensitivity. Rare TCR sequences predominated, though certain public TCRs were found in many donors. In a later analysis, first-cohort TCR clusters were found to tend to co-occur in the 130 or so validation repertoires.

Donors came from a validation cohort of 90 to 150 subjects, distinct from the first 666-subject cohort. On this clone itself: Its antigen remains unknown.

Generated by immunoSEQ multiplex PCR, the TCRdb table keeps only in-frame clones and is missing some. The table includes roughly 350,000 clones, around 86% detected once. The clonotype comes from a woman under 30 in good health and CMV-seronegative. Sequencing input: PBMCs.

Here the CDR3 DNA reads TGTGCCAGCAGCGTTTACTGGAGTGGAAACACCATATATTTT. It codes for CASSVYWSGNTIYF. The chain joins TRBV9 to TRBJ1-3; D not certain. Trimming took 2 bases from V and 3 from J, leaving 9 bases between them. Germline V lookup: CDR1 SGDLS, CDR2 YYNGEE. The CDR3 contains 14 residues.